The 12 T cell receptor beta chains in this list originate from one sample, sequenced in a study of shared clonotypes between healthy human individuals. Profiled with immunoSEQ multiplex PCR; TCRdb holds only in-frame clones, not every one. Of more than 2 million clones listed, 85% to 95% were seen once; the top ten hold about 0.13%. Sequenced sample: naive CD4+ T cells sorted from blood. The subset denotes: CD45RA+ positively selected. The receptor set was obtained from a man aged 18-30 years in good health.

The chain uses TRBV5-1 and TRBJ2-3; 12 bases map to TRBD2. Germline CDR1 and CDR2: SGHRS and YFSETQ. The CDR3 is 16 amino acids. After removal of 0 bases from V and 4 bases from J, the junction contained 3 bases not matched to a gene. The CDR3, as DNA: TGCGCCAGCAGCTTGGGGACTAGCGGGGCCCCAGATACGCAGTATTTT. Translation: CASSLGTSGAPDTQYF. The variable domain in full, completed from reference TRBV5-1 and TRBJ2-3, reads KAGVTQTPRYLIKTRGQQVTLSCSPISGHRSVSWYQQTPGQGLQFLFEYFSETQRNKGNFPGRFSGRQFSNSRSEMNVSTLELGDSALYLCASSLGTSGAPDTQYFGPGTRLTVL.

V and J are TRBV7-9 and TRBJ2-5; 12 bases line up with TRBD2. With 4 bases clipped from V and 3 bases from J, the junction kept 3 bases outside the gene matches. Germline values: CDR1 SEHNR, CDR2 FQNEAQ (reference sequence). This CDR3 has 15 residues. CDR3 in amino acids: CASSSTSGREETQYF. The CDR3 coding sequence is TGTGCCAGCAGCTCGACTAGCGGGAGAGAAGAGACCCAGTACTTC.

This chain joins TRBV5-1 and TRBJ2-7; 14 nucleotides agree with TRBD2. V shed 4 bases, J shed 3 bases, and the junction held 6 bases outside the gene matches. CDR1 is SGHRS, CDR2 YFSETQ, per germline. This CDR3 is 16 amino acids long. CDR3 in amino acids: CASSREGTSGSYEQYF. The CDR3, as DNA: TGCGCCAGCAGCCGGGAAGGGACTAGCGGGAGCTACGAGCAGTACTTC.

The V call is TRBV6-1, the J call TRBJ1-2; tentative D call: TRBD1 (5 bases). Deletions cut 1 base from V and 8 bases from J, with 14 bases between. In germline, CDR1 is MNHNS, CDR2 SASEGT. The CDR3 consists of 14 residues. The CDR3 region is CASSEGLKGDGYTF. CDR3 coding DNA: TGTGCCAGCAGTGAAGGACTTAAAGGGGACGGCTACACCTTC.

The V and J genes are TRBV6-1 and TRBJ1-5, with 7 bases that match TRBD1. V trimming: 4 bases; J trimming: 3 bases; junction bases outside the gene matches: 6. CDR1 and CDR2 (germline): MNHNS, SASEGT. The CDR3 length is 15 residues. In DNA form, the CDR3 reads TGTGCCAGCAGTGGAGGAGACAGGGTCAATCAGCCCCAGCATTTT. It encodes CASSGGDRVNQPQHF.

V and J are TRBV27 and TRBJ2-3; D not certain. The CDR3 length is 13 residues. Trimming removed 6 bases from V and 1 base from J, with 8 bases in between. Per the germline V gene, CDR1 is MNHEY and CDR2 is SMNVEV (reference sequence). The CDR3 here is CASSVPGTDTQYF. The CDR3 bases are TGTGCCAGCAGCGTTCCGGGCACAGATACGCAGTATTTT.

Turning to this clone: Other DNA sequences within the sample encode an identical CDR3. This chain connects TRBV5-6 to TRBJ2-7; D uncertain. CDR3 length equals 13 residues. Trimming cost V 4 bases and J 2 bases, with 10 bases left between them. Per the germline V gene, CDR1 is SGHDT and CDR2 is YYEEEE. CDR3 sequence reads: CASSPGRTYEQYF. CDR3 nucleotides: TGTGCCAGCAGCCCGGGTCGGACCTACGAGCAGTACTTC. Supplemented by reference TRBV5-6 and TRBJ2-7, the full variable domain reads DAGVTQSPTHLIKTRGQQVTLRCSPKSGHDTVSWYQQALGQGPQFIFQYYEEEERQRGNFPDRFSGHQFPNYSSELNVNALLLGDSALYLCASSPGRTYEQYFGPGTRLTVT.

This clone appeared a single time. This rearrangement joins TRBV10-3 to TRBJ2-1, with D possibly matching TRBD1 (6 bases). The CDR3 length is 14 residues. Between the trimmed V and J ends, which lost 1 base and 4 bases, there was a span of 8 bases. Looked up from germline, CDR1 is ENHRY and CDR2 is SYGVKD. CDR3 nucleotides: TGTGCCATCAGTGAGTTCACAGGGTACAATGAGCAGTTCTTC. Its protein product is CAISEFTGYNEQFF.

The chain recombines TRBV5-6 with TRBJ2-1, with TRBD1 identical over 11 bases. The CDR3 extends over 16 amino acids. Germline V gene lookup returns CDR1 SGHDT and CDR2 YYEEEE. V lost 2 bases and J lost 4; bases outside the gene matches: 5. CDR3 in amino acids: CASSFSGTGGYNEQFF. The CDR3 DNA is TGTGCCAGCAGCTTTTCCGGGACAGGGGGTTACAATGAGCAGTTCTTC.

This clone was seen just once. The chain couples TRBV5-6 to TRBJ2-6, with 7 bases aligning to TRBD2. The germline gives CDR1 SGHDT, CDR2 YYEEEE. The CDR3 sequence is 14 residues long. Unmatched junction bases numbered 5, after V lost 7 bases and J lost 4 bases. In DNA form, the CDR3 reads TGTGCCAGCGTCCGGGAGGCCGGGGCCAACGTCCTGACTTTC. It translates to CASVREAGANVLTF. Combining the CDR3 with reference TRBV5-6 and TRBJ2-6 gives the whole variable domain DAGVTQSPTHLIKTRGQQVTLRCSPKSGHDTVSWYQQALGQGPQFIFQYYEEEERQRGNFPDRFSGHQFPNYSSELNVNALLLGDSALYLCASVREAGANVLTFGAGSRLTVL.

The chain recombines TRBV4-2 with TRBJ2-7, with 12 bases matching TRBD2. This CDR3 region has 16 residues. The V segment lost 1 base and the J segment 2 bases; nucleotides outside the gene matches: 3. From germline, CDR1 is LGHNA and CDR2 YNFKEQ. The DNA for the CDR3 is TGTGCCAGCAGCCAAGGGGCTAGCGGGGGGGCCTACGAGCAGTACTTC. Translating it yields CASSQGASGGAYEQYF.

This chain connects TRBV18 to TRBJ1-5; 7 nucleotides agree with TRBD1. Looked up from germline, CDR1 is KGHSH and CDR2 is LQKENI. After removal of 5 bases from V and 7 bases from J, the junction contained 8 bases not matched to a gene. This CDR3 has 14 residues. DNA for the CDR3: TGTGCCAGCTCATCCGGGACAGCAGGGCAGCCCCAGCATTTT. Its translation is CASSSGTAGQPQHF.